Listed below are T cell receptor beta chains from one sample, sequenced in a study of blood T cell repertoires in COVID-19. Profiled with immunoSEQ multiplex PCR; TCRdb holds only in-frame clones, not every one. The sample includes approximately 130,000 clones, 70% to 90% of them seen just once. Material: peripheral blood. All receptors derive from a human donor in a cohort sampled during active COVID-19. Both conserved end residues are part of each CDR3. The D gene is left open where the match is weak. Not all rows give a size; the values are once, few, many and, for expanded clones, a class.

clone_size: NA; j_call: TRBJ1-4; d_call: NA; v_call: TRBV3-1/TRBV3-2; cdr3_nt: TGTGCCAGCAGCCAGCGGGGACCTGAGAATGAAAAACTGTTTTTT; cdr3_aa: CASSQRGPENEKLFF
clone_size: NA; j_call: TRBJ1-6; d_call: NA; v_call: TRBV5-1; cdr3_nt: TGCGCCAGCAGGCAGGCCGGGACTTCCAATGCAGGTTCACCCCTCCACTTT; cdr3_aa: CASRQAGTSNAGSPLHF
clone_size: once; j_call: TRBJ2-3; d_call: TRBD2; v_call: TRBV6-5; cdr3_nt: TGTGCCAGCAGAAAACTAGCGGGGGGTCTAGATACGCAGTATTTT; cdr3_aa: CASRKLAGGLDTQYF
clone_size: NA; j_call: TRBJ2-7; d_call: NA; v_call: TRBV28; cdr3_nt: TGTGCCAGCAGTTTAACAGTCTACTACGAGCAGTACTTC; cdr3_aa: CASSLTVYYEQYF
clone_size: NA; j_call: TRBJ1-2; d_call: NA; v_call: TRBV24-1; cdr3_nt: TGTGCCACCAGTGACCCCGCGGGGGGCTACACCTTC; cdr3_aa: CATSDPAGGYTF
clone_size: few; j_call: TRBJ1-1; d_call: TRBD1; v_call: TRBV7-8; cdr3_nt: TGTGCCAGCAGCTTAGCGCTTGCCGGACAGGGGAGTCAAGCTTTCTTT; cdr3_aa: CASSLALAGQGSQAFF
clone_size: once; j_call: TRBJ1-6; d_call: TRBD1; v_call: TRBV11-2; cdr3_nt: TGTGCCAGCAGCTTAGTCATCGGGACAGGGGTGGCACCCCTCCACTTT; cdr3_aa: CASSLVIGTGVAPLHF
clone_size: NA; j_call: TRBJ1-1; d_call: NA; v_call: TRBV10-3; cdr3_nt: TGTGCCATCAGTGACCCACACGGAGGTCATGAAGCTTTCTTT; cdr3_aa: CAISDPHGGHEAFF
clone_size: NA; j_call: TRBJ1-1; d_call: TRBD1; v_call: TRBV7-2; cdr3_nt: TGTGCCAGCAGTCCAGGGGGCTGGACTGAAGCTTTCTTT; cdr3_aa: CASSPGGWTEAFF
clone_size: NA; j_call: TRBJ1-3; d_call: NA; v_call: TRBV5-6; cdr3_nt: TGTGCCAGCAGCTCCAGGGGATCTGGAAACACCATATATTTT; cdr3_aa: CASSSRGSGNTIYF
clone_size: few; j_call: TRBJ1-1; d_call: NA; v_call: TRBV20-1; cdr3_nt: TGCAGTGCTAGTAGCGGCCATGAAGCTTTCTTT; cdr3_aa: CSASSGHEAFF
clone_size: NA; j_call: TRBJ2-7; d_call: TRBD2; v_call: TRBV27; cdr3_nt: TGTGCCAGCAGTAGCGCCGGGACTAGCGTGTACTTC; cdr3_aa: CASSSAGTSVYF
clone_size: NA; j_call: TRBJ1-1; d_call: TRBD1; v_call: TRBV29-1; cdr3_nt: TGCAGCGCTCGACCGGGACAGGGGGCCGCTGAAGCTTTCTTT; cdr3_aa: CSARPGQGAAEAFF
clone_size: NA; j_call: TRBJ2-1; d_call: NA; v_call: TRBV3-1/TRBV3-2; cdr3_nt: TGTGCCAGCAGCCAGCCGACAGGCCGAGAGCAGTTCTTC; cdr3_aa: CASSQPTGREQFF
clone_size: NA; j_call: TRBJ2-3; d_call: NA; v_call: TRBV7-9; cdr3_nt: TGTGCCAGCAGCTTAGTAGCGGCGGTGGCAGATACGCAGTATTTT; cdr3_aa: CASSLVAAVADTQYF
clone_size: NA; j_call: TRBJ2-6; d_call: NA; v_call: TRBV5-8; cdr3_nt: TGTGCCAGCAGCGCAGGACAGCTCCACTCTGGGGCCAACGTCCTGACTTTC; cdr3_aa: CASSAGQLHSGANVLTF
clone_size: NA; j_call: TRBJ2-7; d_call: NA; v_call: TRBV7-2; cdr3_nt: TGTGCCAGCAGCCAGGGTGGGGCCAGGACCTACTCCTACGAGCAGTACTTC; cdr3_aa: CASSQGGARTYSYEQYF
clone_size: NA; j_call: TRBJ1-5; d_call: TRBD1; v_call: TRBV6-4; cdr3_nt: TGTGCCAGCTCCCAGGGGACAGATTATAGCAATCAGCCCCAGCATTTT; cdr3_aa: CASSQGTDYSNQPQHF
clone_size: NA; j_call: TRBJ1-2; d_call: TRBD1; v_call: TRBV6-6; cdr3_nt: TGTGCCAGCAGTCGGGACAGCTATGGCTACACCTTC; cdr3_aa: CASSRDSYGYTF
clone_size: NA; j_call: TRBJ1-5; d_call: TRBD1; v_call: TRBV19; cdr3_nt: TGTGCCAGTAGTATTACAGGGGGGGATAGCAATCAGCCCCAGCATTTT; cdr3_aa: CASSITGGDSNQPQHF
clone_size: NA; j_call: TRBJ1-1; d_call: NA; v_call: TRBV7-8; cdr3_nt: TGTGCCAGCAGCTTAGTATTCCCGAACACTGAAGCTTTCTTT; cdr3_aa: CASSLVFPNTEAFF
clone_size: NA; j_call: TRBJ1-1; d_call: NA; v_call: TRBV7-9; cdr3_nt: TGTGCCAGCAGCCTGAGGGGGGGCAGCACTGAAGCTTTCTTT; cdr3_aa: CASSLRGGSTEAFF
clone_size: NA; j_call: TRBJ1-2; d_call: NA; v_call: TRBV19; cdr3_nt: TGTGCCTCAGGGGACCGGTTTCTGGGCTATGGCTACACCTTC; cdr3_aa: CASGDRFLGYGYTF
clone_size: NA; j_call: TRBJ1-6; d_call: NA; v_call: TRBV5-4; cdr3_nt: TGTGCCAGCAGCAGCTTGGGGGCAAGATATAATTCACCCCTCCACTTT; cdr3_aa: CASSSLGARYNSPLHF
clone_size: NA; j_call: TRBJ1-5; d_call: NA; v_call: TRBV4-1; cdr3_nt: TGCGCCAGCAGCCAAGTGGAGGTTAGCAATCAGCCCCAGCATTTT; cdr3_aa: CASSQVEVSNQPQHF
clone_size: NA; j_call: TRBJ2-3; d_call: NA; v_call: TRBV19; cdr3_nt: TGTGCCAGTAGTATATCGACTGGATCAGATACGCAGTATTTT; cdr3_aa: CASSISTGSDTQYF
clone_size: NA; j_call: TRBJ1-1; d_call: TRBD1; v_call: TRBV29-1; cdr3_nt: TGCAGCGTTGATCAGGGGGGCACTGAAGCTTTCTTT; cdr3_aa: CSVDQGGTEAFF
clone_size: NA; j_call: TRBJ1-5; d_call: NA; v_call: TRBV5-1; cdr3_nt: TGCGCCAGCAGCTTACTTCCCGAGAGCAATCAGCCCCAGCATTTT; cdr3_aa: CASSLLPESNQPQHF
clone_size: NA; j_call: TRBJ2-3; d_call: TRBD1; v_call: TRBV7-9; cdr3_nt: TGTGCCAGCAGCGAAACCACAGGGGCGAGAACAGATACGCAGTATTTT; cdr3_aa: CASSETTGARTDTQYF
clone_size: NA; j_call: TRBJ1-2; d_call: NA; v_call: TRBV15; cdr3_nt: TGTGCCACCAGCAGAGAGGAAACAGGGCGCTATGGCTACACCTTC; cdr3_aa: CATSREETGRYGYTF
clone_size: NA; j_call: TRBJ1-6; d_call: NA; v_call: TRBV5-1; cdr3_nt: TGCGCCAGCAGCTTGGGGGCACAGTCCTATAATTCACCCCTCCACTTT; cdr3_aa: CASSLGAQSYNSPLHF
clone_size: NA; j_call: TRBJ1-3; d_call: NA; v_call: TRBV21-1; cdr3_nt: TGTGCCAGCAGCCCTCGGACAGAGTCAAACACCATATATTTT; cdr3_aa: CASSPRTESNTIYF
clone_size: NA; j_call: TRBJ1-5; d_call: TRBD1; v_call: TRBV27; cdr3_nt: TGTGCCAGCAGTTCCCTTTGGACAGGGTGGGACAATCAGCCCCAGCATTTT; cdr3_aa: CASSSLWTGWDNQPQHF
clone_size: NA; j_call: TRBJ2-3; d_call: TRBD2; v_call: TRBV7-9; cdr3_nt: TGTGCCATCCCCGGAGGGACGGGGGGGCCGACAGATACGCAGTATTTT; cdr3_aa: CAIPGGTGGPTDTQYF
clone_size: once; j_call: TRBJ2-2; d_call: TRBD1; v_call: TRBV11-3; cdr3_nt: TGTGCCAGCAGCCGAGACAGGGTGCAGCTGTTTTTT; cdr3_aa: CASSRDRVQLFF
clone_size: NA; j_call: TRBJ2-5; d_call: NA; v_call: TRBV18; cdr3_nt: TGTGCCAGCTCACCACCCAAAGAGACCCAGTACTTC; cdr3_aa: CASSPPKETQYF
clone_size: few; j_call: TRBJ2-5; d_call: NA; v_call: TRBV2; cdr3_nt: TGTGCCAGCAGTGAAGGGGGACTGAACATTGAGACCCAGTACTTC; cdr3_aa: CASSEGGLNIETQYF
clone_size: NA; j_call: TRBJ2-1; d_call: NA; v_call: TRBV7-6; cdr3_nt: TGTGCCAGCAGCTTAGGAGAGTCGGTCCTCATTCAGTTCTTC; cdr3_aa: CASSLGESVLIQFF
clone_size: NA; j_call: TRBJ2-6; d_call: NA; v_call: TRBV30; cdr3_nt: TGTGCCTGGAGTGTTGACAGCTCTGGGGCCAACGTCCTGACTTTC; cdr3_aa: CAWSVDSSGANVLTF
clone_size: NA; j_call: TRBJ2-1; d_call: TRBD2; v_call: TRBV20-1; cdr3_nt: TGCAGTGCTAGTCCGCGGGGGGGTGAGCAGTTCTTC; cdr3_aa: CSASPRGGEQFF
clone_size: NA; j_call: TRBJ2-3; d_call: TRBD2; v_call: TRBV5-1; cdr3_nt: TGCGCCAGCAGTTTAATGGGGAGGGCGAGCACAGATACGCAGTATTTT; cdr3_aa: CASSLMGRASTDTQYF
clone_size: once; j_call: TRBJ2-1; d_call: NA; v_call: TRBV27; cdr3_nt: TGTGCCAGCAAACAACAGACGAACAATGAGCAGTTCTTC; cdr3_aa: CASKQQTNNEQFF
clone_size: NA; j_call: TRBJ2-7; d_call: NA; v_call: TRBV3-1/TRBV3-2; cdr3_nt: TGTGCCAGCAGCCAAAGGGACACAGGACTTCACGAGCAGTACTTC; cdr3_aa: CASSQRDTGLHEQYF
clone_size: NA; j_call: TRBJ1-4; d_call: NA; v_call: TRBV2; cdr3_nt: TGTGCCAGCAGCCTACAGCCAACTAATGAAAAACTGTTTTTT; cdr3_aa: CASSLQPTNEKLFF
clone_size: NA; j_call: TRBJ2-3; d_call: TRBD1; v_call: TRBV19; cdr3_nt: TGTGCCAGTAATAGGGGGCTCTCTATCACAGATACGCAGTATTTT; cdr3_aa: CASNRGLSITDTQYF
clone_size: NA; j_call: TRBJ2-7; d_call: NA; v_call: TRBV6-1; cdr3_nt: TGTGCCAGCAGTGAAGCCAGGTACGAGCAGTACTTC; cdr3_aa: CASSEARYEQYF
clone_size: NA; j_call: TRBJ1-2; d_call: NA; v_call: TRBV4-2; cdr3_nt: TGTGCCAGCAGCCAAGATCGGGTGGGAGGGCGTCAGGGCTACACCTTC; cdr3_aa: CASSQDRVGGRQGYTF
clone_size: NA; j_call: TRBJ2-3; d_call: TRBD2; v_call: TRBV5-6; cdr3_nt: TGTGCCAGCAGCAGCCTCCTAAGCGGGGGAGCCACAGATACGCAGTATTTT; cdr3_aa: CASSSLLSGGATDTQYF
clone_size: NA; j_call: TRBJ2-5; d_call: NA; v_call: TRBV6-5; cdr3_nt: TGTGCCATCCCGGTGAACAGGGTCGAAGAGACCCAGTACTTC; cdr3_aa: CAIPVNRVEETQYF
clone_size: NA; j_call: TRBJ1-2; d_call: TRBD1; v_call: TRBV7-9; cdr3_nt: TGTGCCAGCAACACCGGGACAGGGTCCTACACCTTC; cdr3_aa: CASNTGTGSYTF
clone_size: NA; j_call: TRBJ2-7; d_call: NA; v_call: TRBV5-1; cdr3_nt: TGCGCCAGCAGCTTGGTCAGAAGTACCTACGAGCAGTACTTC; cdr3_aa: CASSLVRSTYEQYF
clone_size: NA; j_call: TRBJ1-2; d_call: NA; v_call: TRBV29-1; cdr3_nt: TGCAGCGTCACACACCAAGCTAACTATGGCTACACCTTC; cdr3_aa: CSVTHQANYGYTF
clone_size: NA; j_call: TRBJ1-1; d_call: TRBD1; v_call: TRBV5-6; cdr3_nt: TGTGCCAGCAGCTTGGACAGGGGGCTAAGGAACACTGAAGCTTTCTTT; cdr3_aa: CASSLDRGLRNTEAFF
clone_size: NA; j_call: TRBJ2-3; d_call: TRBD2; v_call: TRBV5-4; cdr3_nt: TGTGCCAGCAGCTTGGCCAGGAGTAGCGGGGAAGATACGCAGTATTTT; cdr3_aa: CASSLARSSGEDTQYF
clone_size: NA; j_call: TRBJ1-6; d_call: NA; v_call: TRBV5-4; cdr3_nt: TGTGCCAGCAGCTTGTTGGGAGGCGACGCGAATTCACCCCTCCACTTT; cdr3_aa: CASSLLGGDANSPLHF
clone_size: NA; j_call: TRBJ2-3; d_call: NA; v_call: TRBV9; cdr3_nt: TGTGCCAGCAGCGTAGGCGGCTTGGGCACAGATACGCAGTATTTT; cdr3_aa: CASSVGGLGTDTQYF
clone_size: NA; j_call: TRBJ2-2; d_call: TRBD2; v_call: TRBV27; cdr3_nt: TGTGCCAGCAGTTTAAGGTGGGGACTAGCTCGTACCGGGGAGCTGTTTTTT; cdr3_aa: CASSLRWGLARTGELFF
clone_size: NA; j_call: TRBJ1-4; d_call: TRBD1; v_call: TRBV12-3/TRBV12-4; cdr3_nt: TGTGCCAGCAAGGAGGGGGCTCGTGAAAAACTGTTTTTT; cdr3_aa: CASKEGAREKLFF
clone_size: NA; j_call: TRBJ2-7; d_call: NA; v_call: TRBV30; cdr3_nt: TGTGCCTGGAGGGAGACTACCTACGAGCAGTACTTC; cdr3_aa: CAWRETTYEQYF